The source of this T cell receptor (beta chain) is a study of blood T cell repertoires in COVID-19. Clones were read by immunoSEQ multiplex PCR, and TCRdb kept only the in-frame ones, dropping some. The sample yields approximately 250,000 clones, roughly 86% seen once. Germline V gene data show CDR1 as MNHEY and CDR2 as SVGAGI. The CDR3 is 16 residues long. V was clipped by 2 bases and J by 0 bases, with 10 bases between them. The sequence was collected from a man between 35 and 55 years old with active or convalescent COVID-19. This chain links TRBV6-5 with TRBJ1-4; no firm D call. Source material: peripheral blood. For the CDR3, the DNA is TGTGCCAGCAGTTACGGGCAGCCATCAACTAATGAAAAACTGTTTTTT. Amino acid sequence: CASSYGQPSTNEKLFF.